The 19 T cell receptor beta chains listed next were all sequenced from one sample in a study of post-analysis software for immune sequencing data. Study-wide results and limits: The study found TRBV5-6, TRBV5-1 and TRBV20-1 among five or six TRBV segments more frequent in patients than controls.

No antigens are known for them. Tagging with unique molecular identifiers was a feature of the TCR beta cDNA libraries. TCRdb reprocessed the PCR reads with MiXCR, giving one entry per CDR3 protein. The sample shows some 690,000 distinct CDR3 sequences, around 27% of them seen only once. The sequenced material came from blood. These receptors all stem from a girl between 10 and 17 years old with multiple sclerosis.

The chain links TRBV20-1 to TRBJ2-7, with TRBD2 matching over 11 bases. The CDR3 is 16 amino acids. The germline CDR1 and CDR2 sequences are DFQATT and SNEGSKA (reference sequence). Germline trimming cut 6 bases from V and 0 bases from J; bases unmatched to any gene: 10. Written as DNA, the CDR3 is TGCAGTGCCGCGAGGCCGGGACTAGCGGTCTCCTACGAGCAGTACTTC. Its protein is CSAARPGLAVSYEQYF.

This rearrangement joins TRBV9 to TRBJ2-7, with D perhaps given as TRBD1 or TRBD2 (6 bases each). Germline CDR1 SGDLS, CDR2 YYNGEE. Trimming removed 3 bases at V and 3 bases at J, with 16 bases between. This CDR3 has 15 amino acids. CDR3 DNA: TGTGCCAGCAGCGCCTCCGGGGGCCTCGACTACGAGCAGTACTTC. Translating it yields CASSASGGLDYEQYF. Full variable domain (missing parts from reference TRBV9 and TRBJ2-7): DSGVTQTPKHLITATGQRVTLRCSPRSGDLSVYWYQQSLDQGLQFLIQYYNGEERAKGNILERFSAQQFPDLHSELNLSSLELGDSALYFCASSASGGLDYEQYFGPGTRLTVT.

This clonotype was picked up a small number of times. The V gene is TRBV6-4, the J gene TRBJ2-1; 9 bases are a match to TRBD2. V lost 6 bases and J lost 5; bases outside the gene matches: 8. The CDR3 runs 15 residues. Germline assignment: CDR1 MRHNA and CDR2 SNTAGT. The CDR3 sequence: CASSDAAGGNNEQFF. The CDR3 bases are TGTGCCAGCAGCGACGCAGCGGGAGGTAACAATGAGCAGTTCTTC.

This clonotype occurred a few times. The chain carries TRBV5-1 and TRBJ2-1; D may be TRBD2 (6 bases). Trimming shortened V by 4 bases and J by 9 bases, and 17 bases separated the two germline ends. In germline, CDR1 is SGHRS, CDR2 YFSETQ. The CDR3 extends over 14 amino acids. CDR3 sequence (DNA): TGCGCCAGCAGCGTTAGGACTAACCGAGGTGAGCAGTTCTTC. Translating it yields CASSVRTNRGEQFF.

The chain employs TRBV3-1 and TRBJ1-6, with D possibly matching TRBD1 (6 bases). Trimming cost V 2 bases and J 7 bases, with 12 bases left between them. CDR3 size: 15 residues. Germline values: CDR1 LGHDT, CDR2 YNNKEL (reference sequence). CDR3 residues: CASSQSGGGNSPLHF. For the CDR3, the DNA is TGTGCCAGCAGCCAATCGGGAGGGGGGAATTCACCCCTCCACTTT.

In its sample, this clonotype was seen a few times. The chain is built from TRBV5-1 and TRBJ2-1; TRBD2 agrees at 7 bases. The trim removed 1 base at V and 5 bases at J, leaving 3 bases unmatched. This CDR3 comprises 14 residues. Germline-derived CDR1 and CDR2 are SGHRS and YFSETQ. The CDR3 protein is CASSLPSGNNEQFF. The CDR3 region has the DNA TGCGCCAGCAGCTTGCCTAGCGGAAACAATGAGCAGTTCTTC. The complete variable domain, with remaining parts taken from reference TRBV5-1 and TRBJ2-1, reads KAGVTQTPRYLIKTRGQQVTLSCSPISGHRSVSWYQQTPGQGLQFLFEYFSETQRNKGNFPGRFSGRQFSNSRSEMNVSTLELGDSALYLCASSLPSGNNEQFFGPGTRLTVL.

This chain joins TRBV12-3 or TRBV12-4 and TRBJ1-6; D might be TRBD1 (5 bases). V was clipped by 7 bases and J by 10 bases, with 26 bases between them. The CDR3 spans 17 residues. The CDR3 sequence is CASTPRMGGVIGSPLHF. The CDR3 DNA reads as TGTGCCAGCACCCCACGGATGGGAGGGGTTATCGGATCACCCCTCCACTTT.

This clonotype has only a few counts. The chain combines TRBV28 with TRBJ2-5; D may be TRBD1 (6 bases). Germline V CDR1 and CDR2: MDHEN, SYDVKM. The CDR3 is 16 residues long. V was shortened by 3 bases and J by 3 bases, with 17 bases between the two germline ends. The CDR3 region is CASSFSPSPGEETQYF. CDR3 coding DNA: TGTGCCAGCAGTTTTTCTCCTTCCCCAGGGGAAGAGACCCAGTACTTC.

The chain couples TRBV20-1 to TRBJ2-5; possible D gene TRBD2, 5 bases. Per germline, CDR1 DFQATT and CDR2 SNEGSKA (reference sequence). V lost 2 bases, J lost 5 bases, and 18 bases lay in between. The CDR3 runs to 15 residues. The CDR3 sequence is CSARKTGRPGETQYF. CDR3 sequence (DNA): TGCAGTGCTAGAAAAACGGGGAGACCCGGGGAGACCCAGTACTTC.

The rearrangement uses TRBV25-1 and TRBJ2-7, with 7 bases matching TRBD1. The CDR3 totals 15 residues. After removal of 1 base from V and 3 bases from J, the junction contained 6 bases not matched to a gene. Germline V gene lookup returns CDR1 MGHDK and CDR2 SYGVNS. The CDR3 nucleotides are TGTGCCAGCAGTGAATTTAAGGGGGCGAACTACGAGCAGTACTTC. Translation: CASSEFKGANYEQYF.

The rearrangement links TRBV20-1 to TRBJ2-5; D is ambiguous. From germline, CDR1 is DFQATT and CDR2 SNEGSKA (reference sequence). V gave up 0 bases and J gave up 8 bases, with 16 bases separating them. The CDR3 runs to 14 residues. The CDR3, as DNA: TGCAGTGCTAGAGAGAATCTAGGGCTCGGAACCCAGTACTTC. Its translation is CSARENLGLGTQYF.

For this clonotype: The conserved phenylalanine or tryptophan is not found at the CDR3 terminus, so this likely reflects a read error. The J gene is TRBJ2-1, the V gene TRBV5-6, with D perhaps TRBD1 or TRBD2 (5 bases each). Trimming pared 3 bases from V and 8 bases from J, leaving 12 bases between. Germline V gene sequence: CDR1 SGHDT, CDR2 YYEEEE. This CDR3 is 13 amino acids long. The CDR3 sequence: CASSSQGVYEQFS. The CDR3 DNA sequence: TGTGCCAGCAGCTCCCAGGGAGTCTATGAGCAGTTCTCC.

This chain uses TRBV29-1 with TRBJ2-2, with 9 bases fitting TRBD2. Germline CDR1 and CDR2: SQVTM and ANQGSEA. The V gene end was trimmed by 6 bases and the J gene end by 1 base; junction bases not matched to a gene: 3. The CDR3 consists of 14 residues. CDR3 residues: CSVGAGGNTGELFF. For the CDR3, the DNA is TGCAGCGTAGGAGCGGGGGGGAACACCGGGGAGCTGTTTTTT.

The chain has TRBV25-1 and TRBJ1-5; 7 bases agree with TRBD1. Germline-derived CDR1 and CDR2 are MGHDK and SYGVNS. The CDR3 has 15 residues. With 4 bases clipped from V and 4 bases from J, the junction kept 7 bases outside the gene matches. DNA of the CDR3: TGTGCCAGCAGTGGAACGACAGGGATGAATCAGCCCCAGCATTTT. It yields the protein CASSGTTGMNQPQHF.

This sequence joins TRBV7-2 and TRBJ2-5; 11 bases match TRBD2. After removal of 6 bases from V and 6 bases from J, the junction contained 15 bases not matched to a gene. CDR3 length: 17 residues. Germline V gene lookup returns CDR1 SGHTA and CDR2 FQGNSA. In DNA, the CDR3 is TGTGCCAGCAGTTCAACCAGGGGACTAGCGGTCGTGAAGACCCAGTACTTC. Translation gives CASSSTRGLAVVKTQYF.

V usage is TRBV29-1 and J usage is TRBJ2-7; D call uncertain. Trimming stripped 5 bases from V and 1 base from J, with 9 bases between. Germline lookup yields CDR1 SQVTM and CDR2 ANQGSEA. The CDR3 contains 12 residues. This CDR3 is CSVWVSSYEQYF. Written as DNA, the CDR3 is TGCAGCGTTTGGGTCAGTTCCTACGAGCAGTACTTC.

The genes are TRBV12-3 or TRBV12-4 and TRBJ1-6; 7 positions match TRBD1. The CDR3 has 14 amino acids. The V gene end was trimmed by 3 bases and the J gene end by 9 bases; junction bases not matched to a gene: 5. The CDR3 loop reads CASSFRQGSSPLHF. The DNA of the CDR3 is TGTGCCAGCAGTTTTCGACAGGGAAGTTCACCCCTCCACTTT.

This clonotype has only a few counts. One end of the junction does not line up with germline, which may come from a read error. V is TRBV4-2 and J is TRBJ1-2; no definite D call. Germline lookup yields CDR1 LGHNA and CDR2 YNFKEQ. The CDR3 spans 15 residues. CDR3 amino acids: CASSHSGPGNYGCTF. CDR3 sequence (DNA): TGTGCCAGCAGCCACTCCGGCCCCGGCAACTATGGCTGCACCTTC.

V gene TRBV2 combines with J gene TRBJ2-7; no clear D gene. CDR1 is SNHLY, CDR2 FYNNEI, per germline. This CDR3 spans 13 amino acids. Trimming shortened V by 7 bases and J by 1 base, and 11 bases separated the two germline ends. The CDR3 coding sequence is TGTGCCAGCACCGAGGCCTGGTCCTACGAGCAGTACTTC. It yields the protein CASTEAWSYEQYF.